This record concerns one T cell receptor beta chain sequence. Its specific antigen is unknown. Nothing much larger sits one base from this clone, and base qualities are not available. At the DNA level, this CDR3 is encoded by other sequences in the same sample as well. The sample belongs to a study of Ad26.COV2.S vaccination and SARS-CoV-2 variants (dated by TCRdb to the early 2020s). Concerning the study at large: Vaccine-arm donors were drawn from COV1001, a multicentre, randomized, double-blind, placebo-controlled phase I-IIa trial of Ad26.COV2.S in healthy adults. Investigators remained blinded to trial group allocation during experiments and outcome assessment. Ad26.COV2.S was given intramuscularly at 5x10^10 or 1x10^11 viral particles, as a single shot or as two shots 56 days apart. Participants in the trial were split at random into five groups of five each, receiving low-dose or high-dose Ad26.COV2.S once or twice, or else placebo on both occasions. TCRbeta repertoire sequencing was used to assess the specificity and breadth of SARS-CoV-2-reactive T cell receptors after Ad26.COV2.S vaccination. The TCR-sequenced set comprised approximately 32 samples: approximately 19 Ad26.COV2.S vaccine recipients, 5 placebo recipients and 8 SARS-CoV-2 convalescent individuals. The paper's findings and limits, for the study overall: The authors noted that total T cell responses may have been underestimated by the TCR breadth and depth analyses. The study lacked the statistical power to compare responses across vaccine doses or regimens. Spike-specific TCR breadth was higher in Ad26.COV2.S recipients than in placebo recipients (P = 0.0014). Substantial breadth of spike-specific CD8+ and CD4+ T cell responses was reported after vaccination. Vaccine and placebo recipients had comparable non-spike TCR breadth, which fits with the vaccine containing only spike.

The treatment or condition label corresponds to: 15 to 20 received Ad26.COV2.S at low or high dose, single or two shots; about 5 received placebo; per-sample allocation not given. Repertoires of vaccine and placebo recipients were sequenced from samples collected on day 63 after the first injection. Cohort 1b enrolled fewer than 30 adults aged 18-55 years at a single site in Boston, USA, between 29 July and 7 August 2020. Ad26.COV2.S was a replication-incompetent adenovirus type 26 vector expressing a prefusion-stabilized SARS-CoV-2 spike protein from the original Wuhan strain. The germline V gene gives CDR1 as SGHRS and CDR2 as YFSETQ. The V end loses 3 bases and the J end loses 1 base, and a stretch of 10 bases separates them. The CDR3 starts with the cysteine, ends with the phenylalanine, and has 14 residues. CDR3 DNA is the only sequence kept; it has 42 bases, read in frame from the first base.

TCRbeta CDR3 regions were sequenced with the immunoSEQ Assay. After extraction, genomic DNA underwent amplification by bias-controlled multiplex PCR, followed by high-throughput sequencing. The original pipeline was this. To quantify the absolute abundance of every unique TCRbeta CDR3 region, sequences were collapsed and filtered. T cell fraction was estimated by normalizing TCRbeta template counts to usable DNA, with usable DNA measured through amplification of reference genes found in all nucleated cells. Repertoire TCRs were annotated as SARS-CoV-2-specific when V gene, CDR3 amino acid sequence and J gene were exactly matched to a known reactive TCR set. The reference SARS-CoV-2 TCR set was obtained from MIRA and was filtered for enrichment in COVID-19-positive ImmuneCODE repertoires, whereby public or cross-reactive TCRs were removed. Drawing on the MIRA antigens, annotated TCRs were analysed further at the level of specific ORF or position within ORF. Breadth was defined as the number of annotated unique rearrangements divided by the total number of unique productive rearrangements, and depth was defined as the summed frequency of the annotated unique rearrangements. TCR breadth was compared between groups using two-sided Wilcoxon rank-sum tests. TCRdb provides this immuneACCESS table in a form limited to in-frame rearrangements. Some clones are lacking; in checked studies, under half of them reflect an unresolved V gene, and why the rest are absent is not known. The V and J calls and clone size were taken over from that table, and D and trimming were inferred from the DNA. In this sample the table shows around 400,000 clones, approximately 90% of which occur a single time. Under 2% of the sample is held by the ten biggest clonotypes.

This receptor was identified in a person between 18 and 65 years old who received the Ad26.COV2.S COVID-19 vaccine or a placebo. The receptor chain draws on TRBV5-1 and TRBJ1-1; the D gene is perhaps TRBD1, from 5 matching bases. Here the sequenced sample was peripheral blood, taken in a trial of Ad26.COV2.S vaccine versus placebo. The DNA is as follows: TGCGCCAGCAGCTGGGGACGGAGGAACACTGAAGCTTTCTTT. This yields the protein CASSWGRRNTEAFF.